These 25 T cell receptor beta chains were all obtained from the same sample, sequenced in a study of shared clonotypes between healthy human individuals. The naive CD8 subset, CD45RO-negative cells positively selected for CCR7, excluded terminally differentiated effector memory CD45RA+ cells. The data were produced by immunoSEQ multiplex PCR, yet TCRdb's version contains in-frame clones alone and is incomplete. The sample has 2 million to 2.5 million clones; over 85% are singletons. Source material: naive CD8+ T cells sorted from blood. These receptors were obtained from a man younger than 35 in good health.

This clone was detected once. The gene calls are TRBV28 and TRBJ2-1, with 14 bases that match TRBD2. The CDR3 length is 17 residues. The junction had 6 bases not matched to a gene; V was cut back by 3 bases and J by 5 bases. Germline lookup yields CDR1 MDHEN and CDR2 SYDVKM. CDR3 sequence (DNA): TGTGCCAGCAGTTTGCCGACGACTAGCGGGAGGGACAATGAGCAGTTCTTC. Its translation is CASSLPTTSGRDNEQFF.

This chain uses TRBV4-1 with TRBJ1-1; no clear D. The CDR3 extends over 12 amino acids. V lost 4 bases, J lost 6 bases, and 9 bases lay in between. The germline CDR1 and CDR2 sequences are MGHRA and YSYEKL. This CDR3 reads CASSPAGSEAFF. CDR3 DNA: TGCGCCAGCAGCCCCGCTGGTTCTGAAGCTTTCTTT.

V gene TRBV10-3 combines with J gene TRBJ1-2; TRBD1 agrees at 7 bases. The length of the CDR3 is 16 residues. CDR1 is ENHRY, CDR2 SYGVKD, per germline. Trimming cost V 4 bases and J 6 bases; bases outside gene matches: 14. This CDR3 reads CAISGGTDPLEHGYTF. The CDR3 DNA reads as TGTGCCATCAGTGGGGGGACAGATCCCCTAGAACATGGCTACACCTTC.

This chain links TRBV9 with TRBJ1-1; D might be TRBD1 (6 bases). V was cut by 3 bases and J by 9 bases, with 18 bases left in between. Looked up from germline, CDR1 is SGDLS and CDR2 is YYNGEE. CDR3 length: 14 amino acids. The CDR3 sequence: CASSAGAHGLQAFF. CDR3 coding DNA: TGTGCCAGCAGCGCGGGGGCCCACGGGCTTCAAGCTTTCTTT.

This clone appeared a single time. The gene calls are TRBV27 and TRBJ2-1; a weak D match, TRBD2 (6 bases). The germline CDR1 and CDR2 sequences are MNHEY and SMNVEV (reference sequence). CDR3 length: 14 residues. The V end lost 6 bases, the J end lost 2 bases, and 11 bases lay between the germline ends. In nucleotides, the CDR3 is TGTGCCAGCAGGAATGGGAGGACCTACAATGAGCAGTTCTTC. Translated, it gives CASRNGRTYNEQFF.

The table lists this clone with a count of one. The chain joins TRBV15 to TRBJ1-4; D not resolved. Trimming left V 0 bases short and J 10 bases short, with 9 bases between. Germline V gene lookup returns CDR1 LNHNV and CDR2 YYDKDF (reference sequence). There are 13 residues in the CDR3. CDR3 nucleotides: TGTGCCACCAGCAGAGATTGGCCAGCAAAACTGTTTTTT. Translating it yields CATSRDWPAKLFF.

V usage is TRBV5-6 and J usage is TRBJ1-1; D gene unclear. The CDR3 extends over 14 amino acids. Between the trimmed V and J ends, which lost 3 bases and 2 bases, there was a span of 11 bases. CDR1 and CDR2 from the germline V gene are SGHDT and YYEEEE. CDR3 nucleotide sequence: TGTGCCAGCAGCTGGGGAGCGGCAAACACTGAAGCTTTCTTT. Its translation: CASSWGAANTEAFF. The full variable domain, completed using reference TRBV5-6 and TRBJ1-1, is DAGVTQSPTHLIKTRGQQVTLRCSPKSGHDTVSWYQQALGQGPQFIFQYYEEEERQRGNFPDRFSGHQFPNYSSELNVNALLLGDSALYLCASSWGAANTEAFFGQGTRLTVV.

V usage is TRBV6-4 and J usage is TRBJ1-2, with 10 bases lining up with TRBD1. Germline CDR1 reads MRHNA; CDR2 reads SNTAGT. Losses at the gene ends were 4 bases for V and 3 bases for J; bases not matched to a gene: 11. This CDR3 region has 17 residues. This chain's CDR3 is CASSAQLTGGADYGYTF. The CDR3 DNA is TGTGCCAGCAGTGCCCAATTGACAGGGGGCGCCGACTATGGCTACACCTTC.

CDR3 in amino acids: CASSLYGGSTYEQYF. DNA for the CDR3: TGTGCCAGCAGCCTCTACGGCGGGAGTACCTACGAGCAGTACTTC. The chain uses TRBV9 and TRBJ2-7, with 7 bases identical to TRBD2. The CDR3 has 15 amino acids. The V gene's germline CDR1 is SGDLS and CDR2 YYNGEE. Trimming at V came to 4 bases and at J to 2 bases, leaving 9 bases not matched to a gene.

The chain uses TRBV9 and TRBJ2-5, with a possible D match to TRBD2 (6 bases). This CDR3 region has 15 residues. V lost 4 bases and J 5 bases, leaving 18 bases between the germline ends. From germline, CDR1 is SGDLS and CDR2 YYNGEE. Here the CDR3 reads CASSLLGGLVETQYF. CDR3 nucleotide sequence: TGTGCCAGCAGCCTTCTAGGAGGGCTCGTGGAGACCCAGTACTTC.

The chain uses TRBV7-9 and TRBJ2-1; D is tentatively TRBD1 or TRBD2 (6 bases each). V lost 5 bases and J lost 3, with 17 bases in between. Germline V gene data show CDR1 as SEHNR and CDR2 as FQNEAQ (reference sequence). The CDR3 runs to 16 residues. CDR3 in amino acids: CASSLPPGAYYNEQFF. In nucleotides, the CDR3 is TGTGCCAGCAGCCTCCCCCCGGGGGCTTACTACAATGAGCAGTTCTTC.

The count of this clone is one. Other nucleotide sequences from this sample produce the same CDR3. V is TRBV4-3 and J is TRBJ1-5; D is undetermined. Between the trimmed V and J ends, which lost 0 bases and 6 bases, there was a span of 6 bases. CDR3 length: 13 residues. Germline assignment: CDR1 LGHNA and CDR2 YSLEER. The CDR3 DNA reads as TGCGCCAGCAGCCAAGATTGGGGTCAGCCCCAGCATTTT. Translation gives CASSQDWGQPQHF.

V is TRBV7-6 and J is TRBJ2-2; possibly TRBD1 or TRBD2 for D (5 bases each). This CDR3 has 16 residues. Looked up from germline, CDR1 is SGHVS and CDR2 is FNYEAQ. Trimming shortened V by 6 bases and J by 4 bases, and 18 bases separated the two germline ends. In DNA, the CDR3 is TGTGCCAGCAGTCTACTTGCGACAGAGGGCACCGGGGAGCTGTTTTTT. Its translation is CASSLLATEGTGELFF.

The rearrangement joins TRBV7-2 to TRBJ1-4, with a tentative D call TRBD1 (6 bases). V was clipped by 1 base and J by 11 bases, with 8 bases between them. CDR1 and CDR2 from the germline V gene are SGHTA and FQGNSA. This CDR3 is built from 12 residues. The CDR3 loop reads CASSLEGGKLFF. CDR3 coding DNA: TGTGCCAGCAGCTTAGAAGGGGGGAAACTGTTTTTT.

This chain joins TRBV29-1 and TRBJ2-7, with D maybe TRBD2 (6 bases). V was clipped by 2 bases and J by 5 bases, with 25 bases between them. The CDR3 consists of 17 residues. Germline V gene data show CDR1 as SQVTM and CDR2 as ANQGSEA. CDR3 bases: TGCAGCGTTGAAAGCCTGCGGGGAAACCCGGCCGAAAACGAGCAGTACTTC. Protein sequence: CSVESLRGNPAENEQYF.

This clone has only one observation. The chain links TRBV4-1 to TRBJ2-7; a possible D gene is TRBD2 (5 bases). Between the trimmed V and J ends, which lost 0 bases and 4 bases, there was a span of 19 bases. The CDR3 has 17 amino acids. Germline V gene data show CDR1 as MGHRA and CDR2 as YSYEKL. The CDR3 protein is CASSQEAQDSEEYEQYF. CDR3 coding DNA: TGCGCCAGCAGCCAAGAAGCCCAGGACTCTGAAGAATACGAGCAGTACTTC.

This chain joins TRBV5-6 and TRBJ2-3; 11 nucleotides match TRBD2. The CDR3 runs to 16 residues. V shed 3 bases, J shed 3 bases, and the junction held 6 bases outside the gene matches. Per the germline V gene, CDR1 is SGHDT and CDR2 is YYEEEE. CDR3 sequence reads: CASSWELAGVTDTQYF. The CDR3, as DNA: TGTGCCAGCAGCTGGGAACTAGCGGGAGTGACAGATACGCAGTATTTT.

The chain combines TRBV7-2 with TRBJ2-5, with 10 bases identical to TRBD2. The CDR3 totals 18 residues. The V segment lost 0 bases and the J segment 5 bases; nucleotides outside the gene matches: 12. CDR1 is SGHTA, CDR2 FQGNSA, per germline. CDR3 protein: CASSLATELAGLGETQYF. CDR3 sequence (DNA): TGTGCCAGCAGCTTAGCGACGGAACTAGCGGGGTTGGGGGAGACCCAGTACTTC. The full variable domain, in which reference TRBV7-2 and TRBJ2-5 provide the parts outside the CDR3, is GAGVSQSPSNKVTEKGKDVELRCDPISGHTALYWYRQSLGQGLEFLIYFQGNSAPDKSGLPSDRFSAERTGGSVSTLTIQRTQQEDSAVYLCASSLATELAGLGETQYFGPGTRLLVL.

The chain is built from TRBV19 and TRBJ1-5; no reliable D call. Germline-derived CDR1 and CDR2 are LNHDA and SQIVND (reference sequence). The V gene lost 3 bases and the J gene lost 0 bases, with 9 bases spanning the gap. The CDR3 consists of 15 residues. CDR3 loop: CASSMADYSNQPQHF. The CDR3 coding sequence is TGTGCCAGTAGTATGGCAGATTATAGCAATCAGCCCCAGCATTTT.

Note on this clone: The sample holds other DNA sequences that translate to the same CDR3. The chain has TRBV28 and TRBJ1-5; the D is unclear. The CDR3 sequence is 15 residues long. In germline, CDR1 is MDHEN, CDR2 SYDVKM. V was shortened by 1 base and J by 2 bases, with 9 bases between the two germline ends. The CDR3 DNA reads TGTGCCAGCAGTTTATTGACGGTTGGCAATCAGCCCCAGCATTTT. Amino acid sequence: CASSLLTVGNQPQHF. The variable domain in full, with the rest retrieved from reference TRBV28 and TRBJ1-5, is DVKVTQSSRYLVKRTGEKVFLECVQDMDHENMFWYRQDPGLGLRLIYFSYDVKMKEKGDIPEGYSVSREKKERFSLILESASTNQTSMYLCASSLLTVGNQPQHFGDGTRLSIL.

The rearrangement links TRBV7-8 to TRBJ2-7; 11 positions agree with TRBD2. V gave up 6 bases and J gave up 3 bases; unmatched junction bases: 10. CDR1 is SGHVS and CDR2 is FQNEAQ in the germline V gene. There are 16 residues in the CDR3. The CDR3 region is CASSSKVGLAGYEQYF. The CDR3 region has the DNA TGTGCCAGCAGTTCCAAGGTTGGACTAGCGGGCTACGAGCAGTACTTC. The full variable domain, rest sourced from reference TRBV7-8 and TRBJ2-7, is GAGVSQSPRYKVAKRGQDVALRCDPISGHVSLFWYQQALGQGPEFLTYFQNEAQLDKSGLPSDRFFAERPEGSVSTLKIQRTQQEDSAVYLCASSSKVGLAGYEQYFGPGTRLTVT.

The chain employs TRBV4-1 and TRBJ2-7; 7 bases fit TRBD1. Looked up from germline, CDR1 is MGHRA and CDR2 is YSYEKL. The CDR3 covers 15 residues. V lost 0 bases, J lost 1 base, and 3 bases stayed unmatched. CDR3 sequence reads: CASSQERDSSYEQYF. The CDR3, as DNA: TGCGCCAGCAGCCAAGAGAGGGACAGTTCCTACGAGCAGTACTTC.

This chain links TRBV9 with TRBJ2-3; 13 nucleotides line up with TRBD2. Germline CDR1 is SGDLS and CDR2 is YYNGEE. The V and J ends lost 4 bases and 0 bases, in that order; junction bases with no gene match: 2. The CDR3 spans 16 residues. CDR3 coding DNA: TGTGCCAGCAGCCAACTAGCGGGAGGGAGCACAGATACGCAGTATTTT. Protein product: CASSQLAGGSTDTQYF.

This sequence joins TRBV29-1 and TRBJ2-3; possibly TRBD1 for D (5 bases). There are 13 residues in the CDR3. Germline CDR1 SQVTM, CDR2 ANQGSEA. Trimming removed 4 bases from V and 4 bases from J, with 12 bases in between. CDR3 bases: TGCAGCGTTGCAACAGACAGTCCAGATACGCAGTATTTT. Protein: CSVATDSPDTQYF.

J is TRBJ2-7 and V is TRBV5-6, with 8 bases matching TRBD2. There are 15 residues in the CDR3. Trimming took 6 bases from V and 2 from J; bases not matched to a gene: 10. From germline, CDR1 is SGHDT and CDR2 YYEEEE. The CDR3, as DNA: TGTGCCAGCATCCCGAGAGCCGGGGGGGCCTACGAGCAGTACTTC. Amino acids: CASIPRAGGAYEQYF.